This T cell receptor (beta chain) was sequenced during a study of cytomegalovirus exposure and HLA in healthy donors. With 3 bases clipped from V and 9 bases from J, the junction kept 15 bases outside the gene matches. Germline CDR1 is SGHRS and CDR2 is YFSETQ. The CDR3 runs 16 residues. 13 Jbeta primers and 60 Vbeta primers were used for the PCR. TCRdb's copy holds only in-frame clones and misses some; the assay was immunoSEQ multiplex PCR. The sample lists over 250,000 clones, about nine tenths occurring once. The sequenced sample consisted of PBMCs. This sequence joins TRBV5-1 and TRBJ2-1; 7 bases line up with TRBD2. This clonotype was obtained from a man aged 35-49 years in good health and CMV-seropositive. This CDR3 reads CASSSTSLGGQSEQFF. The CDR3 region has the DNA TGCGCCAGCAGCTCGACTAGCCTCGGAGGTCAGAGTGAGCAGTTCTTC.